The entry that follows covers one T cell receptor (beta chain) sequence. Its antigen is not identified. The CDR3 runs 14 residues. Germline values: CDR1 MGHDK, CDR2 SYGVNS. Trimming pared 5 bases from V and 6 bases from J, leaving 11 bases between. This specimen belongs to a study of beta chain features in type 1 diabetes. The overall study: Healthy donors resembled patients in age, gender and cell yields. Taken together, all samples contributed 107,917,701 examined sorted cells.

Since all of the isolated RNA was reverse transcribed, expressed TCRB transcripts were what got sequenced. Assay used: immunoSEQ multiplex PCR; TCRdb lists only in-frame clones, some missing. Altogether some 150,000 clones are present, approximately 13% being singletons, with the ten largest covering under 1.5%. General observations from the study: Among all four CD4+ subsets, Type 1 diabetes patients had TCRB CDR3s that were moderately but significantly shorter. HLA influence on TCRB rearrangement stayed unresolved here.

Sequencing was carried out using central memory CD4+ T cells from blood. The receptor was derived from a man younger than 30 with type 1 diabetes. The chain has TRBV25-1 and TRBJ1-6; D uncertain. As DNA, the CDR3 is TGTGCCAGCAGTAGGGCCCACGGTAATTCACCCCTCCACTTT. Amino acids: CASSRAHGNSPLHF.